The rows below give T cell receptor beta chains drawn from one sample of a study of patients and donors after allogeneic stem cell transplantation. MiXCR was run by TCRdb on the RT-PCR reads, yielding one entry per CDR3 protein. The table includes roughly 250,000 distinct CDR3 sequences, roughly 13% detected once. Source material: blood, either unsorted or a sorted T cell fraction (not recorded which). These receptors were collected from a human donor who was either an allogeneic HSCT recipient or a stem cell or donor lymphocyte infusion donor (not recorded which). It is not recorded whose cells these are; they may come from a transplant donor. Each CDR3 is given with its conserved first and last residue. Each record gives: D gene, J gene, CDR3 length, V gene, clone size, CDR3 DNA, CDR3 protein. A D gene is named only where the DNA matches it firmly. Clone sizes are given selectively: once, few, many, or a class where the clone is expanded.

D: -
J: TRBJ2-1
length: 16
V: TRBV5-1
size: few
DNA: TGCGCCAGCAGCCGTCGGGGGACGGAGCCTGGGGATGAGCAGTTCTTC
CDR3: CASSRRGTEPGDEQFF

D: -
J: TRBJ2-4
length: 17
V: TRBV30
size: few
DNA: TGTGCCTGGAGGAAAACCTCCGGGACCGTAGCCAAAAACATTCAGTACTTC
CDR3: CAWRKTSGTVAKNIQYF

D: -
J: TRBJ2-3
length: 14
V: TRBV6-1
size: -
DNA: TGTGCCAGCAGTCGGGACCGCCCCACAGATACGCAGTATTTT
CDR3: CASSRDRPTDTQYF

D: -
J: TRBJ1-4
length: 15
V: TRBV7-9
size: -
DNA: TGTGCCAGCAGCTTACAACAGGGACCTAATGAAAAACTGTTTTTT
CDR3: CASSLQQGPNEKLFF

D: -
J: TRBJ2-3
length: 12
V: TRBV6-4
size: many
DNA: TGTGCCAGCAGTGAGTTGGGGGGTACGCAGTATTTT
CDR3: CASSELGGTQYF

D: TRBD2
J: TRBJ2-3
length: 20
V: TRBV12-3/TRBV12-4
size: many
DNA: TGTGCCAGCAGTCCATTACCGGGACTAGCGGGCCCGGGGAGAGCAGATACGCAGTATTTT
CDR3: CASSPLPGLAGPGRADTQYF

D: -
J: TRBJ2-5
length: 14
V: TRBV10-3
size: many
DNA: TGTGCCATCAGTGAGTCAGAAGGGGTCGAGACCCAGTACTTC
CDR3: CAISESEGVETQYF

D: -
J: TRBJ1-1
length: 13
V: TRBV3-1
size: many
DNA: TGTGCCAGCAGCCAAGATCTGAGGGGTAGAGCTTTCTTT
CDR3: CASSQDLRGRAFF

D: TRBD1
J: TRBJ1-3
length: 18
V: TRBV4-1
size: -
DNA: TGCGCCAGCAGACGGGGGGACAGGGAGGCCGTCTCTGGAAACACCATATATTTT
CDR3: CASRRGDREAVSGNTIYF

D: -
J: TRBJ1-4
length: 18
V: TRBV5-1
size: many
DNA: TGCGCCAGCAGCTTGACCGTCAGGAGTACCGCAACTAATGAAAAACTGTTTTTT
CDR3: CASSLTVRSTATNEKLFF

D: -
J: TRBJ2-1
length: 11
V: TRBV12-3/TRBV12-4
size: many
DNA: TGTGCCAGCAAATTTTCCAATGAGCAGTTCTTC
CDR3: CASKFSNEQFF

D: TRBD1
J: TRBJ1-4
length: 15
V: TRBV7-2
size: many
DNA: TGTGCCAGCAGTCTCACCGGACAGGTTAATGAAAAACTGTTTTTT
CDR3: CASSLTGQVNEKLFF

D: -
J: TRBJ1-4
length: 16
V: TRBV6-1
size: -
DNA: TGTGCCAGCAGTGCCTCCATCTGGGCTAGTAATGAAAAACTGTTTTTT
CDR3: CASSASIWASNEKLFF

D: -
J: TRBJ2-5
length: 15
V: TRBV27
size: -
DNA: TGTGCCAGCAGTTTTTCGGGGGCAGGGTCTGGGACCCAGTACTTC
CDR3: CASSFSGAGSGTQYF

D: TRBD1
J: TRBJ2-1
length: 15
V: TRBV7-3
size: many
DNA: TGTGCCAGCAGCCCCACCGCAGGGGGCGTGGGCGAGCAGTTCTTC
CDR3: CASSPTAGGVGEQFF

D: TRBD1
J: TRBJ1-4
length: 17
V: TRBV12-3/TRBV12-4
size: many
DNA: TGTGCCAGCAGTATTAACAGGGGGATTAATACTAATGAAAAACTGTTTTTT
CDR3: CASSINRGINTNEKLFF